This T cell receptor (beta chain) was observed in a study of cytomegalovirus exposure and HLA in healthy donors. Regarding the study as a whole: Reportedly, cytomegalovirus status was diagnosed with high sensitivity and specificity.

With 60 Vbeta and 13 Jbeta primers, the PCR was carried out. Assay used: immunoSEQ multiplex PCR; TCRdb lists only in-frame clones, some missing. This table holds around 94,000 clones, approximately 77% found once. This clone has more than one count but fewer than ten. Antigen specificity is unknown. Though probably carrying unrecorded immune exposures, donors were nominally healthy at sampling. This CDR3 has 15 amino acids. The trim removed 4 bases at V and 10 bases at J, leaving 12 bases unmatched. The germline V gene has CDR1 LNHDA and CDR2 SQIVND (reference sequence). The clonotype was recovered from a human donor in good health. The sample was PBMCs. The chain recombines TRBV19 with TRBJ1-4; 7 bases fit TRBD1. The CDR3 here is CASSTPRPPGGKLFF. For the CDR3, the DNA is TGTGCCAGTAGTACGCCGCGTCCCCCAGGGGGAAAACTGTTTTTT.